The 32 T cell receptor beta chains presented below share a single source sample, sequenced in a study of cytomegalovirus exposure and HLA in healthy donors. Produced via immunoSEQ multiplex PCR; TCRdb's table is partial and in-frame only. The sample records around 80,000 clones, about 96% being singletons. The sample consisted of PBMCs. The source is a woman between 18 and 30 years old in good health and CMV-seronegative.

The V gene is TRBV7-2, the J gene TRBJ1-1; D is ambiguous. V dropped 1 base and J dropped 2 bases, with 8 bases sitting between them. The germline gives CDR1 SGHTA, CDR2 FQGNSA. The CDR3 is made up of 14 amino acids. The DNA for the CDR3 is TGTGCCAGCAGCTTAGGAGGAGTAAACACTGAAGCTTTCTTT. Its protein is CASSLGGVNTEAFF.

This clone came up once. J is TRBJ1-2 and V is TRBV7-6; D gene unclear. Germline loops: CDR1 SGHVS, CDR2 FNYEAQ. V was clipped by 3 bases and J by 3 bases, with 11 bases between them. The CDR3 sequence is 14 residues long. The chain's CDR3 is CASSFQVWYYGYTF. The CDR3 DNA follows: TGTGCCAGCAGCTTTCAGGTGTGGTACTATGGCTACACCTTC. The entire variable domain, with the rest obtained from reference TRBV7-6 and TRBJ1-2, is as follows: GAGVSQSPRYKVTKRGQDVALRCDPISGHVSLYWYRQALGQGPEFLTYFNYEAQQDKSGLPNDRFSAERPEGSISTLTIQRTEQRDSAMYRCASSFQVWYYGYTFGSGTRLTVV.

The chain combines TRBV10-3 with TRBJ2-2; TRBD2 matches at 7 bases. V was clipped by 11 bases and J by 2 bases; unmatched bases: 14. This CDR3 comprises 16 residues. The germline V gene has CDR1 ENHRY and CDR2 SYGVKD. CDR3 amino acids: CAAHREASGNTGELFF. The CDR3 DNA sequence: TGTGCCGCCCACCGCGAGGCTAGCGGTAACACCGGGGAGCTGTTTTTT.

This clone was seen more than once but under ten times. The V call is TRBV10-1, the J call TRBJ2-7; 10 positions agree with TRBD2. The CDR3 loop spans 14 amino acids. CDR1 and CDR2 (germline): WNHNN, SYGVQD (reference sequence). With 4 bases clipped from V and 2 bases from J, the junction kept 2 bases outside the gene matches. In nucleotides, the CDR3 is TGCGCCAGCAGTGGGCTAGCGGGGGCCTACGAGCAGTACTTC. Protein: CASSGLAGAYEQYF.

The chain couples TRBV18 to TRBJ2-3, with 14 positions matching TRBD2. V lost 3 bases, J lost 1 base, and 3 bases stayed unmatched. Per germline, CDR1 KGHSH and CDR2 LQKENI. The CDR3 consists of 17 residues. The CDR3 is CASSPPGLAGGTDTQYF. The CDR3 nucleotides are TGTGCCAGCTCACCTCCGGGACTAGCGGGGGGCACAGATACGCAGTATTTT.

The CDR3 region is CAIQVDSAYGYTF. The CDR3 DNA reads as TGTGCCATCCAGGTCGACAGCGCCTATGGCTACACCTTC. This chain joins TRBV10-3 and TRBJ1-2; perhaps TRBD1 as D (5 bases). V gave up 8 bases and J gave up 4 bases, with 14 bases separating them. Germline CDR1 and CDR2: ENHRY and SYGVKD. This CDR3 region has 13 residues.

The gene calls are TRBV2 and TRBJ2-5; D is possibly TRBD1 (5 bases). The germline V gene has CDR1 SNHLY and CDR2 FYNNEI. This CDR3 has 14 residues. V lost 2 bases, J lost 4 bases, and 11 bases lay in between. CDR3 region: CASSELGRGETQYF. Written as DNA, the CDR3 is TGTGCCAGCAGTGAACTGGGGCGCGGAGAGACCCAGTACTTC.

This clone occurred once. The CDR3 sequence is CASSLVLAGATDTQYF. In nucleotides, the CDR3 is TGTGCCAGCAGCTTGGTGCTAGCGGGAGCCACAGATACGCAGTATTTT. The chain is built from TRBV5-4 and TRBJ2-3; 10 nucleotides match TRBD2. The trim removed 0 bases at V and 2 bases at J, leaving 3 bases unmatched. The CDR3 is 16 amino acids. The germline V gene encodes CDR1 SGHNT and CDR2 YYREEE (reference sequence).

The gene calls are TRBV28 and TRBJ2-7; weak D call: TRBD1 (5 bases). The V gene's germline CDR1 is MDHEN and CDR2 SYDVKM. The CDR3 has 14 residues. The germline V and J ends were trimmed by 1 base and 8 bases, with 15 bases remaining between them. The chain's CDR3 is CASSLLSGLIQQYF. The CDR3 nucleotides are TGTGCCAGCAGTTTATTGTCAGGGTTAATACAGCAGTACTTC.

V usage is TRBV6-5 and J usage is TRBJ1-1; D uncertain. Germline CDR1 and CDR2: MNHEY and SVGAGI. The CDR3 covers 12 residues. Trimming took off 6 bases at V and 2 bases at J, with 7 bases between the two ends. CDR3 residues: CASRAGNTEAFF. In DNA, the CDR3 is TGTGCCAGCAGGGCGGGTAACACTGAAGCTTTCTTT.

The V and J genes are TRBV5-1 and TRBJ2-5; 7 bases line up with TRBD1. This CDR3 is built from 15 residues. Unmatched junction bases numbered 7, after V lost 4 bases and J lost 1 base. Germline lookup yields CDR1 SGHRS and CDR2 YFSETQ. In DNA form, the CDR3 reads TGCGCCAGCAGCCCGGGACAGACGTTCCAAGAGACCCAGTACTTC. This sequence encodes CASSPGQTFQETQYF.

The V and J genes are TRBV29-1 and TRBJ2-1, with 8 bases fitting TRBD2. The germline V gene has CDR1 SQVTM and CDR2 ANQGSEA. V shed 1 base and J 8 bases; nucleotides not matched to a gene: 13. The CDR3 covers 16 residues. The CDR3 DNA sequence: TGCAGCGTTGAAGGGGGTGGGCTAGCGGGCTTCTATGAGCAGTTCTTC. The encoded protein is CSVEGGGLAGFYEQFF.

J is TRBJ2-3 and V is TRBV14, with D possibly matching TRBD1 (5 bases). Per germline, CDR1 SGHDN and CDR2 FVKESK. This CDR3 has 15 amino acids. V shed 1 base and J shed 7 bases, with 15 bases lying between them. The CDR3 region is CASSQVFAGPHTQYF. The CDR3, as DNA: TGTGCCAGCAGCCAAGTCTTCGCAGGGCCACATACGCAGTATTTT.

V is TRBV10-3 and J is TRBJ2-1; D gene ambiguous. Germline values: CDR1 ENHRY, CDR2 SYGVKD. V gave up 1 base and J gave up 6 bases, with 16 bases separating them. The CDR3 contains 16 residues. The CDR3 sequence: CAISEYPLGRRNEQFF. The CDR3 nucleotides are TGTGCCATCAGTGAGTACCCTCTGGGCAGGCGCAATGAGCAGTTCTTC.

The chain is built from TRBV2 and TRBJ2-1; weak D call: TRBD1 (6 bases). V was shortened by 4 bases and J by 7 bases, with 11 bases between the two germline ends. Germline assignment: CDR1 SNHLY and CDR2 FYNNEI. This CDR3 has 13 amino acids. The CDR3 sequence: CASSGNRANEQFF. The CDR3, as DNA: TGTGCCAGCAGTGGCAACAGGGCTAATGAGCAGTTCTTC.

V and J are TRBV2 and TRBJ2-3; a possible D gene is TRBD2 (5 bases). The CDR3 extends over 11 amino acids. The germline V gene has CDR1 SNHLY and CDR2 FYNNEI. V gave up 6 bases and J gave up 9 bases, with 10 bases separating them. The CDR3 coding sequence is TGTGCCAGCAGACTAGAAAGGACGCAGTATTTT. This sequence encodes CASRLERTQYF.

This chain links TRBV6-5 with TRBJ1-1; maybe TRBD1 (6 bases). The CDR3 consists of 15 residues. V gave up 8 bases and J gave up 2 bases, with 18 bases separating them. Germline assignment: CDR1 MNHEY and CDR2 SVGAGI. The CDR3 here is CASSAPGVVNTEAFF. The CDR3, as DNA: TGTGCCAGCTCCGCCCCAGGGGTGGTTAACACTGAAGCTTTCTTT.

This clone was seen just once. The genes are TRBV21-1 and TRBJ2-1; TRBD2 reflects the table's D call only, with no check against the DNA. TRBV21-1 is deemed a pseudogene. This CDR3 comprises 14 residues. The CDR3 region is CASSTSGRFNEQFF. DNA of the CDR3: TGTGCCAGCAGTACTAGCGGGAGGTTCAATGAGCAGTTCTTC.

The chain links TRBV19 to TRBJ2-7; possible D gene TRBD1, 6 bases. V was trimmed by 8 bases and J by 1 base, leaving 15 bases between them. The V gene's germline CDR1 is LNHDA and CDR2 SQIVND (reference sequence). This CDR3 is 14 amino acids long. In nucleotides, the CDR3 is TGTGCCAGTTCCACCACTGGACAGTCCTACGAGCAGTACTTC. Its translation: CASSTTGQSYEQYF. Full variable domain (outside the CDR3, taken from reference TRBV19 and TRBJ2-7): DGGITQSPKYLFRKEGQNVTLSCEQNLNHDAMYWYRQDPGQGLRLIYYSQIVNDFQKGDIAEGYSVSREKKESFPLTVTSAQKNPTAFYLCASSTTGQSYEQYFGPGTRLTVT.

This chain uses TRBV6-1 with TRBJ1-1; no definite D call. Deletions cut 5 bases from V and 5 bases from J, with 12 bases between. CDR1 and CDR2 (germline): MNHNS, SASEGT. The CDR3 loop spans 13 amino acids. The CDR3, as DNA: TGTGCCAGCAGTTGGGTGACTCTAACTGAAGCTTTCTTT. Translating it yields CASSWVTLTEAFF.

The chain is built from TRBV4-1 and TRBJ2-7; 11 bases match TRBD2. This CDR3 spans 17 amino acids. Germline CDR1 MGHRA, CDR2 YSYEKL. The junction had 13 bases not matched to a gene; V was cut back by 4 bases and J by 5 bases. CDR3 in DNA: TGCGCCAGCAGCCGTCCGGTCCTACTAGCGGGAGTCCACGAGCAGTACTTC. The encoded protein is CASSRPVLLAGVHEQYF.

The rearrangement links TRBV12-1 to TRBJ2-5; the D segment call TRBD1 is taken from the table without a DNA check. TRBV12-1 is recorded as a pseudogene. The CDR3 runs 16 residues. This chain's CDR3 is CASSFGDRSSGETQYF. The CDR3 DNA reads TGTGCCAGCAGCTTTGGCGACAGGAGTTCCGGGGAGACCCAGTACTTC.

This clone was observed a handful of times. The V call is TRBV13, the J call TRBJ2-1; TRBD2 matches 11 bases. Trimming removed 4 bases from V and 4 bases from J; junction bases left unmatched: 6. CDR1 and CDR2 from the germline V gene are PRHDT and FYEKMQ (reference sequence). The CDR3 runs to 16 residues. The CDR3 spells CASSSPLAGGYNEQFF. Here the CDR3 DNA reads TGTGCCAGCAGCTCCCCTTTAGCGGGAGGGTACAATGAGCAGTTCTTC.

The rearrangement joins TRBV2 to TRBJ2-1; weak D call: TRBD2 (5 bases). This CDR3 region has 12 residues. The germline V gene encodes CDR1 SNHLY and CDR2 FYNNEI. V lost 6 bases and J lost 4, with 7 bases in between. Here the CDR3 reads CASSRDYNEQFF. The CDR3 DNA reads as TGTGCCAGCAGCCGGGATTACAATGAGCAGTTCTTC. The full variable domain, with the rest looked up from reference TRBV2 and TRBJ2-1, is EPEVTQTPSHQVTQMGQEVILRCVPISNHLYFYWYRQILGQKVEFLVSFYNNEISEKSEIFDDQFSVERPDGSNFTLKIRSTKLEDSAMYFCASSRDYNEQFFGPGTRLTVL.

The chain carries TRBV15 and TRBJ2-7; 15 bases line up with TRBD2. Germline-derived CDR1 and CDR2 are LNHNV and YYDKDF (reference sequence). This CDR3 has 20 residues. J gave up 2 bases and V 2 bases, and 13 bases lay outside the gene matches. The chain's CDR3 is CATSRPPGLAGGHAPYEQYF. The CDR3 DNA sequence: TGTGCCACCAGCAGACCGCCGGGACTAGCGGGAGGCCACGCACCCTACGAGCAGTACTTC.

The CDR3 sequence: CASRWRGHGNTEAFF. CDR3 sequence (DNA): TGTGCCAGCCGCTGGCGGGGGCATGGGAACACTGAAGCTTTCTTT. The rearrangement joins TRBV5-4 to TRBJ1-1; TRBD1 might be the D (6 bases). The CDR3 runs to 15 residues. V dropped 7 bases and J dropped 1 base, with 17 bases sitting between them. Germline V gene sequence: CDR1 SGHNT, CDR2 YYREEE (reference sequence).

This clone was seen just once. The genes are TRBV2 and TRBJ2-3, with TRBD2 as a possible D gene (6 bases). Germline-derived CDR1 and CDR2 are SNHLY and FYNNEI. The CDR3 totals 15 residues. V gave up 5 bases and J gave up 0 bases, with 12 bases separating them. The CDR3 DNA sequence: TGTGCCAGCAGTACGAGGAGGGTGAGCACAGATACGCAGTATTTT. Amino acid sequence: CASSTRRVSTDTQYF.

This chain links TRBV5-1 with TRBJ2-5, with 10 bases that match TRBD2. This CDR3 is built from 17 residues. CDR1 SGHRS and CDR2 YFSETQ come from the germline V gene. The trim removed 0 bases at V and 5 bases at J, leaving 10 bases unmatched. CDR3 sequence reads: CASSLEGLAGVWETQYF. The CDR3, as DNA: TGCGCCAGCAGCTTGGAGGGGCTAGCGGGAGTGTGGGAGACCCAGTACTTC.

V is TRBV15 and J is TRBJ2-3; D is uncertain. CDR1 and CDR2 from the germline V gene are LNHNV and YYDKDF (reference sequence). The CDR3 length is 15 residues. V was trimmed by 0 bases and J by 1 base, leaving 8 bases between them. CDR3 nucleotides: TGTGCCACCAGCAGAGAGCGGTTCGGCACAGATACGCAGTATTTT. Its protein product is CATSRERFGTDTQYF.

The J gene is TRBJ2-1, the V gene TRBV30, with 10 bases lining up with TRBD2. J gave up 6 bases and V 5 bases, and 10 bases lay outside the gene matches. Germline V gives CDR1 GTSNPN, CDR2 SVGIG (reference sequence). The CDR3 length is 15 residues. CDR3 region: CAWVRASGSGNEQFF. As DNA, the CDR3 is TGTGCCTGGGTACGGGCTAGCGGGAGCGGCAATGAGCAGTTCTTC.

This sequence joins TRBV10-3 and TRBJ2-1; D is ambiguous. Germline V gene data show CDR1 as ENHRY and CDR2 as SYGVKD. V dropped 8 bases and J dropped 8 bases, with 19 bases sitting between them. The length of the CDR3 is 14 residues. The CDR3 here is CAIGLELGGYEQFF. The CDR3 DNA sequence: TGTGCCATCGGGTTGGAGCTAGGTGGGTATGAGCAGTTCTTC.

The chain is built from TRBV28 and TRBJ2-7; maybe TRBD2 (6 bases). V was pared by 5 bases and J by 3 bases, with 14 bases between. This CDR3 has 14 residues. In germline, CDR1 is MDHEN, CDR2 SYDVKM. The CDR3 loop is CASSTGVGGYEQYF. The CDR3 coding sequence is TGTGCCAGCAGTACGGGGGTCGGGGGCTACGAGCAGTACTTC.